This T cell receptor beta chain was recorded in a study of blood T cell repertoires in COVID-19. The wider study: Sites across the United States, Italy and Spain contributed samples from acute and convalescent COVID-19. From T cells, B-cell-depleted T cells, or PBMCs came the material, which was cDNA or gDNA.

In the study's own analysis: It was from reference gene primer amplification that nucleated cell counts were estimated. TCRdb's table, derived via immunoSEQ multiplex PCR, lists solely in-frame clones and lacks some. D and trimming were read from the DNA, whereas the V and J calls and clone size are those reported in that table. The table shows under 150,000 clones, with over 60% occurring only once. Germline-derived CDR1 and CDR2 are SNHLY and FYNNEI. There are 15 residues in the CDR3. After removal of 9 bases from V and 8 bases from J, the junction contained 13 bases not matched to a gene. This chain links TRBV2 with TRBJ2-1, with 10 bases that match TRBD2. This clonotype originated in a woman aged 80 or over with acute or convalescent COVID-19. The sequenced sample consisted of peripheral blood. DNA for the CDR3: TGTGCCAGTAATGGTGCTAGCGGGAGTACTGATGAGCAGTTCTTC. This encodes CASNGASGSTDEQFF.